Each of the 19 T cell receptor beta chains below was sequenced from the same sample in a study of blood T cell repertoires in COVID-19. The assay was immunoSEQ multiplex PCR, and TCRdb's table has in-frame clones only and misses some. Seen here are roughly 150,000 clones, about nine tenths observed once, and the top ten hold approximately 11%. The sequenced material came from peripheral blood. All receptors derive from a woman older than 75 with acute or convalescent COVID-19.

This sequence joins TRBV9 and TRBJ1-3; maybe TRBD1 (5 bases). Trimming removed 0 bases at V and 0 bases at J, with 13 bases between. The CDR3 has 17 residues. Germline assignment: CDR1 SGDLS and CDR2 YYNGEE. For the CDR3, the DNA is TGTGCCAGCAGCGTAGGGATCGGGGGACTCTCTGGAAACACCATATATTTT. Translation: CASSVGIGGLSGNTIYF.

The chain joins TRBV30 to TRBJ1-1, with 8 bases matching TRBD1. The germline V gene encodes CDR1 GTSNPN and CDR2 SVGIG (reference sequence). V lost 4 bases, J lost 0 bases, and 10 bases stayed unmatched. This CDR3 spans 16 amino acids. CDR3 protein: CAWNPPRQGMNTEAFF. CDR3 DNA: TGTGCCTGGAATCCTCCCAGACAGGGGATGAACACTGAAGCTTTCTTT.

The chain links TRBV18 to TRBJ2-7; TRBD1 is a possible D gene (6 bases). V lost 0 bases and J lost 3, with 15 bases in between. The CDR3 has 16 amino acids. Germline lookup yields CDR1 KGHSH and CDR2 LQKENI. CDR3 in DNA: TGTGCCAGCTCACCACCGTCGTGGCAGGGGAGCTACGAGCAGTACTTC. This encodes CASSPPSWQGSYEQYF.

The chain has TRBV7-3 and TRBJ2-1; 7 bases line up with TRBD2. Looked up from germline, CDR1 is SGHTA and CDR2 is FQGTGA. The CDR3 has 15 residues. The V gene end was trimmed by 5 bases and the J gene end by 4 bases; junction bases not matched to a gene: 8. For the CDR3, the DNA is TGTGCCAGCAGCCCCTCGGGACTAATTTACAATGAGCAGTTCTTC. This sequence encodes CASSPSGLIYNEQFF.

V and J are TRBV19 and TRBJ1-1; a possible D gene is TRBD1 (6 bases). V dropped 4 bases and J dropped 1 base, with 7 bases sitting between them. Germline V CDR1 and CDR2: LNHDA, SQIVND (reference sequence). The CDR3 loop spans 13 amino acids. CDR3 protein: CASSKQGNTEAFF. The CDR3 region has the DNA TGTGCCAGTAGTAAACAGGGGAACACTGAAGCTTTCTTT.

In DNA form, the CDR3 reads TGTGCCAGCAGCCAAGCTCCAGGTACGAACGGAAACACCATATATTTT. Its protein product is CASSQAPGTNGNTIYF. The chain recombines TRBV3-1 (or the pseudogene TRBV3-2) with TRBJ1-3; no firm D call. The V and J ends lost 1 base and 4 bases respectively, with 14 bases between them. CDR1 is LGHDT, CDR2 YNNKEL, per germline (reference sequence). The CDR3 spans 16 residues.

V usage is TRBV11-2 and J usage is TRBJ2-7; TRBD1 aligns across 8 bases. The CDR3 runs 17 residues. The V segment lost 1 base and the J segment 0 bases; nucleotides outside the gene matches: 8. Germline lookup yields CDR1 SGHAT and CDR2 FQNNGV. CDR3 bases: TGTGCCAGCAGCTTAGTGGCGACAGGGGCCTTCTCCTACGAGCAGTACTTC. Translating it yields CASSLVATGAFSYEQYF.

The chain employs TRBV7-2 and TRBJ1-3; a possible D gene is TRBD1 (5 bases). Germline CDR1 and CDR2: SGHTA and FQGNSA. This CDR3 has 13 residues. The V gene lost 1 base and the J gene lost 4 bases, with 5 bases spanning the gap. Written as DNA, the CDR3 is TGTGCCAGCAGCTTAGACAGGGGAAACACCATATATTTT. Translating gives CASSLDRGNTIYF.

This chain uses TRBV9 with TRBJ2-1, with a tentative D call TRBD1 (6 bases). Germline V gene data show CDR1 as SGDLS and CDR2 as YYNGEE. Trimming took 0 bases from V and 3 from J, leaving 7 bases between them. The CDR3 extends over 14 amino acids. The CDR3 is CASSVADSYNEQFF. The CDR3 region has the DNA TGTGCCAGCAGCGTAGCGGACAGCTACAATGAGCAGTTCTTC.

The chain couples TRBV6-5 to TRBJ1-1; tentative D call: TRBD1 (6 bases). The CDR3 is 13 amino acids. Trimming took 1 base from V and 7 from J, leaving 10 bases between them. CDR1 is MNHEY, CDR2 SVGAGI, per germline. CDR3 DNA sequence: TGTGCCAGCAGTTACTTGGACAGCTATGAAGCTTTCTTT. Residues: CASSYLDSYEAFF.

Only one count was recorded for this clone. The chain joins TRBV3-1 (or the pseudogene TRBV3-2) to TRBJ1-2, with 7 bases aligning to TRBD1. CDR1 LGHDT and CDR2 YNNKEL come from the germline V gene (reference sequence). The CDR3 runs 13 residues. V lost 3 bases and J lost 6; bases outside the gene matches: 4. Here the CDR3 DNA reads TGTGCCAGCAGCCACCAGGGGGGCCATGGCTACACCTTC. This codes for CASSHQGGHGYTF.

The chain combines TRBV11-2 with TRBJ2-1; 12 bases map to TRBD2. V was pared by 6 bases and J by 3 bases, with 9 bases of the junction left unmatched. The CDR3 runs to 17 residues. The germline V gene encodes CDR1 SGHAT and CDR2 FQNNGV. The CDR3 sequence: CASRRFLAGGGYNEQFF. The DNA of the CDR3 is TGTGCCAGCAGACGATTTCTAGCGGGGGGGGGCTACAATGAGCAGTTCTTC.

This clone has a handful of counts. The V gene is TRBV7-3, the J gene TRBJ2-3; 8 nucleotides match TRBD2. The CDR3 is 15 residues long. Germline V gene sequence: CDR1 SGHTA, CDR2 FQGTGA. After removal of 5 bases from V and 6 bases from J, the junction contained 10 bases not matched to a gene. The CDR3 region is CASSVSGAGWDTQYF. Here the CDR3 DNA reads TGTGCCAGCAGCGTTAGCGGGGCGGGGTGGGATACGCAGTATTTT.

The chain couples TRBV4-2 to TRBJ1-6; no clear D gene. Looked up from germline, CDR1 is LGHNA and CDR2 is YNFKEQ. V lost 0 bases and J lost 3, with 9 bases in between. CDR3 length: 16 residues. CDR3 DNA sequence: TGTGCCAGCAGCCAAGATGCGGCAGACTATAATTCACCCCTCCACTTT. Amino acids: CASSQDAADYNSPLHF.

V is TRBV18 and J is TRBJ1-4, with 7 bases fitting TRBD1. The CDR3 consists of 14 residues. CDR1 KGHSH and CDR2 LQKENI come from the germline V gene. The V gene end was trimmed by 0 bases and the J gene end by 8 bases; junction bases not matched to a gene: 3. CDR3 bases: TGTGCCAGCTCACCACCGGGACAGAGGGAAAAACTGTTTTTT. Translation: CASSPPGQREKLFF.

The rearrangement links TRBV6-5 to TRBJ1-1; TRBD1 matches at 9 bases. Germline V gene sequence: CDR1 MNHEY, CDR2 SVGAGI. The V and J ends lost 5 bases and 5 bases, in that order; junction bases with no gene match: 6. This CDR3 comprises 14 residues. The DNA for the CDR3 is TGTGCCAGCAGTAGGGACAGGGTTCAAACTGAAGCTTTCTTT. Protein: CASSRDRVQTEAFF.

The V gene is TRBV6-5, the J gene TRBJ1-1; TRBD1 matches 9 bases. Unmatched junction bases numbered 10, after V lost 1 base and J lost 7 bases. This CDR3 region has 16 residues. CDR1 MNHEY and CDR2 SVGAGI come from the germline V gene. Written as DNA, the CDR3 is TGTGCCAGCAGTTACTTCCGGACAGGGGCCATTTTTGAAGCTTTCTTT. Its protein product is CASSYFRTGAIFEAFF.

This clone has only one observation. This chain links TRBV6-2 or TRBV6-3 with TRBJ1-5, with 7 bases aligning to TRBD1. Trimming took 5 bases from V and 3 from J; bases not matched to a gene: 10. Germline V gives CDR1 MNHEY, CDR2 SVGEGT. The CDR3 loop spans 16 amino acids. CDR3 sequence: CASSTDRSENNQPQHF. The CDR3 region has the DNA TGTGCCAGCAGTACGGACAGGTCCGAAAACAATCAGCCCCAGCATTTT.

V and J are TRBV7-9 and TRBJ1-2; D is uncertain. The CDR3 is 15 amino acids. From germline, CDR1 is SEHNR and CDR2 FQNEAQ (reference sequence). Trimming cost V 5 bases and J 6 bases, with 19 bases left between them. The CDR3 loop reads CASSPPGVFVNGYTF. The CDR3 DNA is TGTGCCAGCAGCCCTCCCGGGGTCTTCGTGAATGGCTACACCTTC.